These 8 T cell receptor beta chains share one sample of origin, sequenced in a study of post-analysis software for immune sequencing data. Study conclusions and caveats: In patients, TRBV5-6, TRBV5-1 and TRBV20-1 belonged to roughly 5 TRBV segments found more frequently than in controls.

These receptors lack a known antigen. Incorporated into the TCR beta cDNA libraries were unique molecular identifiers, which served to reduce PCR and sequencing biases. Each CDR3 protein is one row after TCRdb ran MiXCR on the PCR reads. The table has approximately 770,000 distinct CDR3 sequences, around 46% seen once. Input material: blood. Every receptor here comes from a girl between 10 and 17 years old with multiple sclerosis.

The V call is TRBV15, the J call TRBJ2-5; the D is unclear. The tail of the sequence fits TRBJ2-7 better, so the J call may be wrong. There are 14 residues in the CDR3. CDR1 is LNHNV, CDR2 YYDKDF, per germline (reference sequence). The CDR3 here is CATRQGGTLGEQYF. In DNA, the CDR3 is TGTGCCACCAGACAAGGTGGTACTTTGGGCGAGCAGTACTTC.

At least ten counts were recorded for this clonotype. This chain connects TRBV7-2 to TRBJ2-5; TRBD1 agrees at 10 bases. J lost 3 bases, V lost 5 bases, and 9 bases had no gene match. This CDR3 comprises 16 residues. Germline-derived CDR1 and CDR2 are SGHTA and FQGNSA. CDR3 sequence reads: CASSKNSGTGEETQYF. The CDR3 coding sequence is TGTGCCAGCAGCAAGAATTCCGGGACAGGGGAAGAGACCCAGTACTTC.

The chain links TRBV4-2 to TRBJ2-1; D may be TRBD1 or TRBD2 (5 bases each). The ends were cut back, 1 base at V and 8 bases at J, with 18 bases in the middle. This CDR3 spans 16 amino acids. Per germline, CDR1 LGHNA and CDR2 YNFKEQ. This CDR3 is CASSQGTGTGLHEQFF. The CDR3 coding sequence is TGTGCCAGCAGCCAAGGAACCGGGACGGGGCTCCATGAGCAGTTCTTC.

This sequence joins TRBV12-3 or TRBV12-4 and TRBJ2-7; 16 nucleotides line up with TRBD2. V lost 6 bases, J lost 3 bases, and 11 bases stayed unmatched. The CDR3 has 18 amino acids. The DNA for the CDR3 is TGTGCCAGCAGCCCGGGACTAGCGGGAGGGTATTTAAGCTACGAGCAGTACTTC. Its protein product is CASSPGLAGGYLSYEQYF.

This clonotype was seen a handful of times. The chain carries TRBV21-1 and TRBJ1-1; the table's D gene call, TRBD1, was not cross checked with the DNA. TRBV21-1 is marked as a pseudogene. There are 14 residues in the CDR3. In nucleotides, the CDR3 is TGTGCCAGCATGAAAAGTCGGGGCAGAACTGAAGCTTTCTTT. It translates to CASMKSRGRTEAFF.

This clonotype showed up just a few times. The chain employs TRBV6-6 and TRBJ2-3; perhaps TRBD2 as D (6 bases). Trimming pared 5 bases from V and 0 bases from J, leaving 9 bases between. CDR3 length: 14 residues. Germline V gives CDR1 MNHNY, CDR2 SVGAGI (reference sequence). The CDR3 nucleotides are TGTGCCAGCAGTAAGCGGGCCAGCACAGATACGCAGTATTTT. It is translated as CASSKRASTDTQYF.

This clonotype was counted many times. V usage is TRBV29-1 and J usage is TRBJ1-6; D not certain. V was pared by 5 bases and J by 1 base, with 6 bases between. The CDR3 runs 13 residues. Germline loops: CDR1 SQVTM, CDR2 ANQGSEA. CDR3 loop: CSVRESYNSPLHF. The DNA for the CDR3 is TGCAGCGTTAGGGAGTCCTATAATTCACCCCTCCACTTT.

J is TRBJ2-7 and V is TRBV15; a possible D gene is TRBD1 (5 bases). CDR1 and CDR2 (germline): LNHNV, YYDKDF (reference sequence). V was shortened by 0 bases and J by 2 bases, with 11 bases between the two germline ends. CDR3 length: 15 residues. CDR3: CATSRDGRGPYEQYF. CDR3 DNA sequence: TGTGCCACCAGCAGAGATGGTAGGGGCCCCTACGAGCAGTACTTC.